One sample yielded the 25 T cell receptor beta chains listed below, sequenced in a study of T cell responses to AZD1222 COVID-19 vaccine. TCRdb keeps only in-frame clones here, not all; method: immunoSEQ multiplex PCR. This table has about 200,000 clones, 80% to 95% appearing once. The specimen was peripheral blood, collected 28 days after the second AZD1222 dose. All receptors derive from an adult who received the AZD1222 COVID-19 vaccine.

With regard to this clone: At the DNA level, this CDR3 is encoded by other sequences in the same sample as well. The V and J genes are TRBV9 and TRBJ2-2, with TRBD2 matching 12 bases. The ends lost 0 bases at V and 3 bases at J; junction bases unmatched: 0. The CDR3 has 16 residues. From germline, CDR1 is SGDLS and CDR2 YYNGEE. CDR3 in amino acids: CASSVGLAGDTGELFF. The DNA for the CDR3 is TGTGCCAGCAGCGTAGGACTAGCGGGAGACACCGGGGAGCTGTTTTTT.

The chain links TRBV5-1 to TRBJ1-2; 8 bases are shared with TRBD1. J was trimmed by 4 bases and V by 4 bases; bases with no gene match: 6. CDR1 SGHRS and CDR2 YFSETQ come from the germline V gene. The CDR3 contains 14 residues. DNA for the CDR3: TGCGCCAGCAGCATCGGGACAGGAGGCTATGGCTACACCTTC. Amino acids: CASSIGTGGYGYTF.

The count of this clone is one. The chain employs TRBV15 and TRBJ2-5; D call uncertain. Germline V gene lookup returns CDR1 LNHNV and CDR2 YYDKDF (reference sequence). The CDR3 has 14 amino acids. The V end lost 0 bases, the J end lost 5 bases, and 10 bases lay between the germline ends. For the CDR3, the DNA is TGTGCCACCAGCAGAGATAGAAGCTGGGAGACCCAGTACTTC. The encoded protein is CATSRDRSWETQYF.

V usage is TRBV5-1 and J usage is TRBJ1-4, with D unclear. The V end lost 6 bases, the J end lost 7 bases, and 19 bases lay between the germline ends. The CDR3 spans 15 residues. Looked up from germline, CDR1 is SGHRS and CDR2 is YFSETQ. The CDR3: CASTISAGDAEKLFF. In DNA form, the CDR3 reads TGCGCCAGCACCATTTCCGCGGGTGATGCTGAAAAACTGTTTTTT.

V and J are TRBV6-2 or TRBV6-3 and TRBJ2-5; D may be TRBD1 (5 bases). In germline, CDR1 is MNHEY, CDR2 SVGEGT. The CDR3 loop spans 17 amino acids. Trimming removed 4 bases at V and 5 bases at J, with 23 bases between. The CDR3 bases are TGTGCCAGCAGTTTTTCGATCGGCAGGGAAGTGGGTGAGACCCAGTACTTC. This gives the protein CASSFSIGREVGETQYF.

This chain connects TRBV19 to TRBJ1-2; D gene ambiguous. The CDR3 consists of 13 residues. CDR1 is LNHDA and CDR2 is SQIVND in the germline V gene (reference sequence). Trimming pared 8 bases from V and 0 bases from J, leaving 10 bases between. Written as DNA, the CDR3 is TGTGCCAGTGAGCGCAATACTAACTATGGCTACACCTTC. This encodes CASERNTNYGYTF.

The V gene is TRBV5-8, the J gene TRBJ1-1; 7 bases agree with TRBD1. The CDR3 contains 15 residues. The V gene end was trimmed by 2 bases and the J gene end by 4 bases; junction bases not matched to a gene: 8. Looked up from germline, CDR1 is SGHTS and CDR2 is YDEGEE. CDR3: CASSFGRGLFTEAFF. CDR3 nucleotides: TGTGCCAGCAGCTTCGGTAGGGGGCTTTTCACTGAAGCTTTCTTT.

The rearrangement uses TRBV3-1 (or the pseudogene TRBV3-2) and TRBJ1-2; 11 nucleotides line up with TRBD1. The CDR3 sequence is 16 residues long. The germline CDR1 and CDR2 sequences are LGHDT and YNNKEL (reference sequence). After removal of 3 bases from V and 7 bases from J, the junction contained 10 bases not matched to a gene. CDR3 loop: CASSHEWDRGALGYTF. CDR3 nucleotides: TGTGCCAGCAGCCATGAATGGGACAGGGGGGCACTTGGCTACACCTTC.

The rearrangement links TRBV10-3 to TRBJ2-7; 11 bases align to TRBD1. Germline CDR1 and CDR2: ENHRY and SYGVKD. Germline trimming cut 6 bases from V and 4 bases from J; bases unmatched to any gene: 8. The CDR3 covers 15 residues. CDR3 bases: TGTGCCATCAGAGAGGACAGGGGGCTTTCATACGAGCAGTACTTC. Residues: CAIREDRGLSYEQYF.

The genes are TRBV29-1 and TRBJ2-3; TRBD2 agrees at 9 bases. The CDR3 covers 14 residues. Germline CDR1 and CDR2: SQVTM and ANQGSEA. V was pared by 7 bases and J by 6 bases, with 11 bases of the junction left unmatched. The CDR3 is CSAGYGLAFDTQYF. The DNA of the CDR3 is TGCAGCGCCGGATACGGACTAGCGTTTGATACGCAGTATTTT.

The CDR3 bases are TGTGCCACCAGCAGAGCCCAAGGAGGAAACGAGCAGTACTTC. Amino acid sequence: CATSRAQGGNEQYF. The V call is TRBV15, the J call TRBJ2-7; TRBD2 is a possible D gene (5 bases). CDR3 length: 14 amino acids. Trimming removed 1 base at V and 5 bases at J, with 12 bases between. Germline V lookup: CDR1 LNHNV, CDR2 YYDKDF (reference sequence).

This clone was found once. One end of the junction varies from germline; a read error may be responsible. J is TRBJ2-7 and V is TRBV28, with D maybe TRBD2 (6 bases). Germline lookup yields CDR1 MDHEN and CDR2 SYDVKM. This CDR3 region has 11 residues. CDR3 sequence reads: CASVGRGREVF. CDR3 DNA sequence: TGTGCCAGCGTGGGGCGCGGCAGGGAGGTTTTC.

The V and J genes are TRBV6-5 and TRBJ2-7, with D possibly being TRBD2 (6 bases). With 2 bases removed from V and 1 base from J, the gap between germline ends came to 9 bases. This CDR3 is 14 amino acids long. Germline loops: CDR1 MNHEY, CDR2 SVGAGI. This CDR3 is CASSYGGTSYEQYF. In DNA form, the CDR3 reads TGTGCCAGCAGTTACGGGGGGACTTCCTACGAGCAGTACTTC.

This clone was seen once. The J gene is TRBJ2-1, the V gene TRBV5-4, with D perhaps matching TRBD2 (6 bases). The CDR3 totals 12 residues. V dropped 1 base and J dropped 9 bases, with 8 bases sitting between them. The germline CDR1 and CDR2 sequences are SGHNT and YYREEE (reference sequence). The CDR3 loop reads CASSLRDSEQFF. For the CDR3, the DNA is TGTGCCAGCAGCTTGAGGGACTCTGAGCAGTTCTTC. Complete variable domain (other parts from reference TRBV5-4 and TRBJ2-1): ETGVTQSPTHLIKTRGQQVTLRCSSQSGHNTVSWYQQALGQGPQFIFQYYREEENGRGNFPPRFSGLQFPNYSSELNVNALELDDSALYLCASSLRDSEQFFGPGTRLTVL.

The V gene is TRBV10-3, the J gene TRBJ2-3; 14 bases are shared with TRBD2. The germline gives CDR1 ENHRY, CDR2 SYGVKD. The CDR3 runs 16 residues. J gave up 0 bases and V 11 bases, and 7 bases lay outside the gene matches. The CDR3 region has the DNA TGTGCCTCCCGACTAGCGGGAGGGTATAGCACAGATACGCAGTATTTT. Its protein product is CASRLAGGYSTDTQYF.

The rearrangement links TRBV12-3 or TRBV12-4 to TRBJ1-2; D gene uncertain. The V gene lost 6 bases and the J gene lost 7 bases, with 15 bases spanning the gap. This CDR3 region has 13 residues. The CDR3 here is CASRHNVGSGYTF. The CDR3 DNA sequence: TGTGCCAGCAGGCATAACGTAGGAAGTGGCTACACCTTC.

The J gene is TRBJ1-1, the V gene TRBV7-3, with TRBD1 as a possible D gene (6 bases). With 4 bases removed from V and 4 bases from J, the gap between germline ends came to 10 bases. This CDR3 is 13 amino acids long. Germline V gene sequence: CDR1 SGHTA, CDR2 FQGTGA. The CDR3 DNA is TGTGCCAGCAGCTCCCAACAGGGCACTGAAGCTTTCTTT. It yields the protein CASSSQQGTEAFF.

The V gene is TRBV2, the J gene TRBJ2-1; the D gene is possibly TRBD2 (6 bases). CDR1 and CDR2 (germline): SNHLY, FYNNEI. V was clipped by 7 bases and J by 2 bases, with 15 bases between them. The CDR3 sequence is 15 residues long. The CDR3 sequence is CASKVRREPYNEQFF. The CDR3 DNA follows: TGTGCCAGCAAGGTTCGGCGGGAACCCTACAATGAGCAGTTCTTC.

The chain employs TRBV6-6 and TRBJ1-1, with 7 bases lining up with TRBD1. The length of the CDR3 is 13 residues. V shed 5 bases and J 0 bases; nucleotides not matched to a gene: 0. The germline V gene encodes CDR1 MNHNY and CDR2 SVGAGI (reference sequence). In DNA, the CDR3 is TGTGCCAGCAGTGACAGGGTGAACACTGAAGCTTTCTTT. It yields the protein CASSDRVNTEAFF.

The chain carries TRBV9 and TRBJ1-3; the D is unclear. The ends were cut back, 0 bases at V and 0 bases at J, with 19 bases in the middle. The CDR3 loop spans 19 amino acids. Germline CDR1 and CDR2: SGDLS and YYNGEE. As DNA, the CDR3 is TGTGCCAGCAGCGTAGCCCCGAGAACGACTTCTAACTCTGGAAACACCATATATTTT. Translating gives CASSVAPRTTSNSGNTIYF.

V usage is TRBV24-1 and J usage is TRBJ1-2; D might be TRBD1 (6 bases). Looked up from germline, CDR1 is KGHDR and CDR2 is SFDVKD. This CDR3 comprises 16 residues. With 5 bases removed from V and 1 base from J, the gap between germline ends came to 16 bases. The CDR3: CATSGQSGDGNYGYTF. The CDR3 coding sequence is TGTGCCACCAGTGGTCAATCAGGGGATGGTAACTATGGCTACACCTTC.

The rearrangement joins TRBV10-3 to TRBJ2-1; 16 positions match TRBD2. CDR1 ENHRY and CDR2 SYGVKD come from the germline V gene. Trimming removed 10 bases from V and 7 bases from J; junction bases left unmatched: 4. There are 14 residues in the CDR3. The chain's CDR3 is CATQGLAGGNEQFF. DNA of the CDR3: TGTGCCACCCAGGGACTAGCGGGAGGGAATGAGCAGTTCTTC.

The chain couples TRBV28 to TRBJ1-5; 8 positions match TRBD1. The CDR3 loop spans 14 amino acids. Germline lookup yields CDR1 MDHEN and CDR2 SYDVKM. With V trimmed by 6 bases and J by 7 bases, 8 bases remained unmatched. The CDR3 nucleotides are TGTGCCAGCAGCCCCTCAGGGGGCGGGCAGCCCCAGCATTTT. This gives the protein CASSPSGGGQPQHF. The variable domain in full, with the rest retrieved from reference TRBV28 and TRBJ1-5, is DVKVTQSSRYLVKRTGEKVFLECVQDMDHENMFWYRQDPGLGLRLIYFSYDVKMKEKGDIPEGYSVSREKKERFSLILESASTNQTSMYLCASSPSGGGQPQHFGDGTRLSIL.

This chain joins TRBV7-2 and TRBJ1-5; a weak D match, TRBD1 (5 bases). The CDR3 length is 14 residues. With 1 base removed from V and 2 bases from J, the gap between germline ends came to 6 bases. Per germline, CDR1 SGHTA and CDR2 FQGNSA. The CDR3: CASSLGGGNQPQHF. DNA for the CDR3: TGTGCCAGCAGCTTAGGGGGGGGCAATCAGCCCCAGCATTTT. Full variable domain (rest looked up from reference TRBV7-2 and TRBJ1-5): GAGVSQSPSNKVTEKGKDVELRCDPISGHTALYWYRQSLGQGLEFLIYFQGNSAPDKSGLPSDRFSAERTGGSVSTLTIQRTQQEDSAVYLCASSLGGGNQPQHFGDGTRLSIL.

V gene TRBV4-2 combines with J gene TRBJ1-1, with D hard to call. From germline, CDR1 is LGHNA and CDR2 YNFKEQ. V was clipped by 1 base and J by 1 base, with 7 bases between them. The CDR3 consists of 14 residues. The CDR3 loop is CASSQAAGNTEAFF. The CDR3 DNA sequence: TGTGCCAGCAGCCAAGCTGCCGGGAACACTGAAGCTTTCTTT.